The 8 T cell receptor beta chains reported below all come from one sample, sequenced in a study of T cell changes during pregnancy in multiple sclerosis. Produced via immunoSEQ multiplex PCR; TCRdb's table is partial and in-frame only. Of 35,000 to 45,000 clones in the sample, around nine tenths were seen once. The specimen was CD8+ T cells from peripheral blood mononuclear cells, collected in the first trimester of pregnancy. These receptors all come from a female donor with multiple sclerosis, enrolled in a pregnancy study.

Here the CDR3 reads CAISESRANTGELFF. In DNA form, the CDR3 reads TGTGCCATCAGTGAGTCGAGGGCGAACACCGGGGAGCTGTTTTTT. The chain recombines TRBV10-3 with TRBJ2-2; tentatively, D is TRBD2 (5 bases). The germline V gene encodes CDR1 ENHRY and CDR2 SYGVKD. V was clipped by 0 bases and J by 0 bases, with 5 bases between them. The length of the CDR3 is 15 residues.

The rearrangement joins TRBV4-3 to TRBJ1-1; unclear D gene. Germline CDR1 and CDR2: LGHNA and YSLEER. The CDR3 runs 18 residues. With 3 bases removed from V and 5 bases from J, the gap between germline ends came to 25 bases. The CDR3 here is CASSQEINPGPRGTEAFF. CDR3 coding DNA: TGCGCCAGCAGCCAGGAAATTAACCCCGGGCCCCGAGGGACTGAAGCTTTCTTT.

This chain links TRBV5-4 with TRBJ2-4, with D possibly matching TRBD1 (8 bases). The CDR3 has 17 residues. In germline, CDR1 is SGHNT, CDR2 YYREEE (reference sequence). V was cut by 5 bases and J by 0 bases, with 18 bases left in between. Here the CDR3 DNA reads TGTGCCAGCAGTCGATTGGACAGGGAGGGAGCCAAAAACATTCAGTACTTC. Encoded protein: CASSRLDREGAKNIQYF.

This clone turned up a few times. The chain joins TRBV9 to TRBJ2-2, with 7 bases identical to TRBD2. V lost 5 bases, J lost 8 bases, and 6 bases stayed unmatched. Germline V gene sequence: CDR1 SGDLS, CDR2 YYNGEE. This CDR3 spans 13 amino acids. The DNA of the CDR3 is TGTGCCAGCAGAGAGGGAGGGGTTGGGGAGCTGTTTTTT. Translated, it gives CASREGGVGELFF.

Regarding this clone: Other DNA sequences within the sample encode an identical CDR3. The chain joins TRBV6-1 to TRBJ2-7, with 7 bases that match TRBD1. The CDR3 runs 14 residues. Germline loops: CDR1 MNHNS, CDR2 SASEGT. J gave up 1 base and V 1 base, and 1 base lay outside the gene matches. DNA for the CDR3: TGTGCCAGCAGTGAAGGGGACAGATCCTACGAGCAGTACTTC. Its protein is CASSEGDRSYEQYF.

This clone was counted ten times or more. The rearrangement links TRBV15 to TRBJ2-3, with 8 bases fitting TRBD1. The germline CDR1 and CDR2 sequences are LNHNV and YYDKDF (reference sequence). Trimming removed 5 bases from V and 3 bases from J; junction bases left unmatched: 7. The CDR3 is made up of 15 amino acids. CDR3 DNA: TGTGCCACCAGCGGCGGACAGGGTACAACAGATACGCAGTATTTT. The encoded protein is CATSGGQGTTDTQYF.

This clone appeared a single time. V is TRBV6-5 and J is TRBJ1-2, with a tentative D call TRBD1 (5 bases). In germline, CDR1 is MNHEY, CDR2 SVGAGI. The CDR3 consists of 15 residues. Trimming cost V 8 bases and J 4 bases, with 20 bases left between them. The CDR3 loop reads CASSNVEGDLYGYTF. In DNA, the CDR3 is TGTGCCAGCTCTAACGTCGAAGGGGATCTCTATGGCTACACCTTC.

The V and J genes are TRBV14 and TRBJ2-1; the D is unclear. The CDR3 totals 12 residues. CDR1 and CDR2 (germline): SGHDN, FVKESK. The V end lost 4 bases, the J end lost 7 bases, and 8 bases lay between the germline ends. CDR3: CASSPAGNEQFF. CDR3 DNA: TGTGCCAGCAGCCCGGCAGGTAATGAGCAGTTCTTC.